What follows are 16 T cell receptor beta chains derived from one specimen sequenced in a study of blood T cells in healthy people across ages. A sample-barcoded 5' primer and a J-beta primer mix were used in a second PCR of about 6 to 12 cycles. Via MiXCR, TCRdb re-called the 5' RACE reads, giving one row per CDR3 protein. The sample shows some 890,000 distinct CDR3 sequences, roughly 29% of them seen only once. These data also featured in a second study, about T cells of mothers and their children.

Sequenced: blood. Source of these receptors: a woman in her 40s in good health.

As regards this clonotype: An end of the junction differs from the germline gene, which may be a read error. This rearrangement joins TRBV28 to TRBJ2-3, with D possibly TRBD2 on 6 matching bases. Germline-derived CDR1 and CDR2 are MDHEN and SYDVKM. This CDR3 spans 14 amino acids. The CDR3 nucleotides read TGCGCCAGCAGTTTAACTAGCCACACAGATACGCAGTATTTT. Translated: CASSLTSHTDTQYF. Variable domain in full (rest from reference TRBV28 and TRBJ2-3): DVKVTQSSRYLVKRTGEKVFLECVQDMDHENMFWYRQDPGLGLRLIYFSYDVKMKEKGDIPEGYSVSREKKERFSLILESASTNQTSMYLCASSLTSHTDTQYFGPGTRLTVL.

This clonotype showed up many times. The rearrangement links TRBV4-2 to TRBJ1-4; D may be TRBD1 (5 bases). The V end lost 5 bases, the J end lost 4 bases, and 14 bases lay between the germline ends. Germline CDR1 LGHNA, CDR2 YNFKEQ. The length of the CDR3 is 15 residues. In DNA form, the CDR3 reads TGTGCCAGCAGCGACCGGGACGGAAATAATGAAAAACTGTTTTTT. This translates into CASSDRDGNNEKLFF.

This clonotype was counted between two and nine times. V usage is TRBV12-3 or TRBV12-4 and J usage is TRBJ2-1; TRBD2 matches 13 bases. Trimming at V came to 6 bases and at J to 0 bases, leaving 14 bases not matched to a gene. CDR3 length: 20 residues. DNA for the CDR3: TGTGCCAGCAGACTTAGCCCGGGGACTAGCGGGAACCGCTCCTACAATGAGCAGTTCTTC. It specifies CASRLSPGTSGNRSYNEQFF.

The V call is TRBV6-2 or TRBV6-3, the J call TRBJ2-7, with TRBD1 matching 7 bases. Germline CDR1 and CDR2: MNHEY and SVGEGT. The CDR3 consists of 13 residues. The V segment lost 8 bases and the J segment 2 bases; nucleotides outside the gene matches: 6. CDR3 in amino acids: CASETGVPYEQYF. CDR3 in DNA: TGTGCCAGCGAAACAGGGGTGCCCTACGAGCAGTACTTC.

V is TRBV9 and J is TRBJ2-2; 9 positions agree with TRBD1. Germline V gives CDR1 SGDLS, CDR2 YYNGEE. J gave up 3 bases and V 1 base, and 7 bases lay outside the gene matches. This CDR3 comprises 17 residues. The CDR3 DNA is TGTGCCAGCAGCGTAAATCCGGGACAGGGCGACACCGGGGAGCTGTTTTTT. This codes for CASSVNPGQGDTGELFF.

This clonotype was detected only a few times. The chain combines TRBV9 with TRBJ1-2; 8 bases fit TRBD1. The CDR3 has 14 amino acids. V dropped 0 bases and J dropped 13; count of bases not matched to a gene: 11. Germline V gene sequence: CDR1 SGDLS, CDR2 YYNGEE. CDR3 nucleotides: TGTGCCAGCAGCGTAGGTTGGAGACAGGGGACGGGCACCTTC. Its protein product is CASSVGWRQGTGTF.

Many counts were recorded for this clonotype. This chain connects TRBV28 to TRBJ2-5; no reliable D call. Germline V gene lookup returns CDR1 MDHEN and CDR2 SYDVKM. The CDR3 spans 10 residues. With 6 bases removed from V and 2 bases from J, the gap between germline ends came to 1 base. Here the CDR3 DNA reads TGTGCCAGCAGACAAGAGACCCAGTACTTC. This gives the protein CASRQETQYF.

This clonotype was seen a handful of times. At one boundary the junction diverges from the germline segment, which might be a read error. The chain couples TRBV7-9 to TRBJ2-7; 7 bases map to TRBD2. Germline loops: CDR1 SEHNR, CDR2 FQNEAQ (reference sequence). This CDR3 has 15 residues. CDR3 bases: TGTGCCGGCAGCGCCCGGCGGGGGAGGACCTACGAGCAGTACTTC. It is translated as CAGSARRGRTYEQYF.

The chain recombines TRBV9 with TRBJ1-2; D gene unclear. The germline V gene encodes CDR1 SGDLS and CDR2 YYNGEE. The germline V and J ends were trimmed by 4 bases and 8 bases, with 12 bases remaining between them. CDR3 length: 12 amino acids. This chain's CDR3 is CASSSDTDGYTF. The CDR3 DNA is TGTGCCAGCAGCTCCGATACGGACGGCTACACCTTC.

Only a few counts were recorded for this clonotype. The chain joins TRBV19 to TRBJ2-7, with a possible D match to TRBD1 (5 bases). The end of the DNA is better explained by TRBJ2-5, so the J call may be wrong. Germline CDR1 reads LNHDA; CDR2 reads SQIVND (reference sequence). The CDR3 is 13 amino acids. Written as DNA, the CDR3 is TGTGCCAGTAGCGACTTCAGGGAAGGGACCCAGTACTTC. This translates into CASSDFREGTQYF.

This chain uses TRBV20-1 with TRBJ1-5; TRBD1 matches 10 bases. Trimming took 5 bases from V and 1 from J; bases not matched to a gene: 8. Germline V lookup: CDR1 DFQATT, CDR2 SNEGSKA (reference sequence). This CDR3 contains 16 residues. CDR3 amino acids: CSAPPGQGISNQPQHF. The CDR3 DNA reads TGCAGTGCTCCCCCGGGACAGGGGATAAGCAATCAGCCCCAGCATTTT.

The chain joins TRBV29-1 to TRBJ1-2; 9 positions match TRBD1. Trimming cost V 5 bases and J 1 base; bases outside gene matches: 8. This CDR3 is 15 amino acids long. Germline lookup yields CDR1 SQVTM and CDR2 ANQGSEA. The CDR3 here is CSVTNRGRDNYGYTF. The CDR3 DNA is TGCAGCGTTACAAACAGGGGGCGGGATAACTATGGCTACACCTTC.

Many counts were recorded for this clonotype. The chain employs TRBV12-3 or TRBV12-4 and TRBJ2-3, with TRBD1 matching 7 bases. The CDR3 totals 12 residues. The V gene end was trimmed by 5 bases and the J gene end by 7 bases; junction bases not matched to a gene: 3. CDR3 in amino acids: CASSGTANTQYF. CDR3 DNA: TGTGCCAGCAGTGGGACAGCCAATACGCAGTATTTT.

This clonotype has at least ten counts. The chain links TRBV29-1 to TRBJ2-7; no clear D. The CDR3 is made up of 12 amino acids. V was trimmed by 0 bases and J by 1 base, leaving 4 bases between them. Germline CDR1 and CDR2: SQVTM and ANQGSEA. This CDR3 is CSVEDPSYEQYF. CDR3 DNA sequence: TGCAGCGTTGAAGATCCATCCTACGAGCAGTACTTC.

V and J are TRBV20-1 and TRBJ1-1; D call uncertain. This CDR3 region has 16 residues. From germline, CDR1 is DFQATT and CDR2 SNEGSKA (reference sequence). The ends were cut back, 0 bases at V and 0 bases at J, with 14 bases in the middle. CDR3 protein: CSARDPQRRLNTEAFF. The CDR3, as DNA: TGCAGTGCTAGAGACCCCCAACGGAGATTGAACACTGAAGCTTTCTTT.

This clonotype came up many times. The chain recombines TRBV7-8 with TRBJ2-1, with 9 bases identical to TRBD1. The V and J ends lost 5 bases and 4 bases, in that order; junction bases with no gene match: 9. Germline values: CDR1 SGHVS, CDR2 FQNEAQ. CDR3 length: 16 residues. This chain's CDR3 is CASSLYPGQGYNEQFF. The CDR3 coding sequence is TGTGCCAGCAGCCTTTATCCGGGACAGGGTTACAATGAGCAGTTCTTC.